These 20 T cell receptor beta chains were all obtained from the same sample, sequenced in a study of CD8 T cells in ankylosing spondylitis. Whole-study results and caveats: Characteristic, it appeared, of ankylosing spondylitis blood was a TCR beta motif of several highly homologous variants.

For these TCRs, the target antigens are not known. TCRdb independently ran MiXCR on the 5' RACE reads; one entry per CDR3 protein. The repertoire holds about 540,000 distinct CDR3 sequences, with approximately 11% as singletons. Sequencing was carried out using blood, either unsorted or a sorted T cell fraction (not recorded which). The receptors derive from a male donor with ankylosing spondylitis.

This clonotype has a handful of counts. The J gene is TRBJ1-1, the V gene TRBV7-9; D not resolved. The length of the CDR3 is 13 residues. Germline V gene sequence: CDR1 SEHNR, CDR2 FQNEAQ (reference sequence). With 5 bases removed from V and 1 base from J, the gap between germline ends came to 8 bases. The CDR3 DNA sequence: TGTGCCAGCAGCCTAAAAAAGAACACTGAAGCTTTCTTT. Its translation is CASSLKKNTEAFF. The full variable domain, its missing parts supplied by reference TRBV7-9 and TRBJ1-1, is DTGVSQNPRHKITKRGQNVTFRCDPISEHNRLYWYRQTLGQGPEFLTYFQNEAQLEKSRLLSDRFSAERPKGSFSTLEIQRTEQGDSAMYLCASSLKKNTEAFFGQGTRLTVV.

This clonotype has just a few counts. The genes are TRBV7-2 and TRBJ1-2; D possibly corresponds to TRBD1 (6 bases). Germline V CDR1 and CDR2: SGHTA, FQGNSA. V was trimmed by 1 base and J by 4 bases, leaving 13 bases between them. This CDR3 contains 15 residues. CDR3 sequence: CASSLGGTSPYGYTF. The CDR3, as DNA: TGTGCCAGCAGCTTAGGTGGGACAAGCCCCTATGGCTACACCTTC.

This clonotype turned up a few times. CDR3 DNA sequence: TGCAGCGGCCGGGGCCCGCTGAACACTGAAGCTTTCTTT. It is translated as CSGRGPLNTEAFF. The J gene is TRBJ1-1, the V gene TRBV29-1, with TRBD1 as a possible D gene (5 bases). The CDR3 has 13 residues. Trimming pared 7 bases from V and 0 bases from J, leaving 12 bases between. CDR1 and CDR2 (germline): SQVTM, ANQGSEA.

The chain recombines TRBV20-1 with TRBJ2-3; no clear D. The germline V gene encodes CDR1 DFQATT and CDR2 SNEGSKA (reference sequence). CDR3 length: 12 amino acids. With 5 bases removed from V and 3 bases from J, the gap between germline ends came to 9 bases. CDR3 nucleotides: TGCAGTGCTTACGCAGCAACAGATACGCAGTATTTT. Translating it yields CSAYAATDTQYF.

The V call is TRBV5-1, the J call TRBJ2-1, with 11 bases that match TRBD2. Trimming cost V 8 bases and J 1 base; bases outside gene matches: 8. CDR1 is SGHRS, CDR2 YFSETQ, per germline. The CDR3 sequence is 16 residues long. The CDR3 loop is CASSRLAGPSYNEQFF. CDR3 DNA: TGCGCCAGTTCCCGACTAGCGGGACCGTCCTACAATGAGCAGTTCTTC.

In this sample, this clonotype turned up a few times. The chain couples TRBV25-1 to TRBJ1-2; D is perhaps TRBD1 (5 bases). V dropped 3 bases and J dropped 4 bases, with 12 bases sitting between them. The germline V gene encodes CDR1 MGHDK and CDR2 SYGVNS. CDR3 length: 14 residues. The CDR3 reads CASSELGEGYGYTF. CDR3 coding DNA: TGTGCCAGCAGTGAGCTGGGGGAAGGCTATGGCTACACCTTC.

Only a few counts were recorded for this clonotype. The chain joins TRBV3-1 to TRBJ2-2; D gene ambiguous. The CDR3 runs to 13 residues. Germline V CDR1 and CDR2: LGHDT, YNNKEL (reference sequence). Trimming took 4 bases from V and 8 from J, leaving 11 bases between them. CDR3 DNA sequence: TGTGCCAGCAGCCCCGAGATCGTGGGGGAGCTGTTTTTT. It specifies CASSPEIVGELFF.

The chain is built from TRBV5-5 and TRBJ2-1; 9 positions agree with TRBD1. Germline CDR1 SGHKS, CDR2 YYEKEE (reference sequence). The CDR3 runs 15 residues. Trimming cost V 4 bases and J 7 bases; bases outside gene matches: 9. The chain's CDR3 is CASSKNRDRVNEQFF. CDR3 DNA: TGTGCCAGCAGCAAAAACCGGGACAGGGTAAATGAGCAGTTCTTC.

This clonotype was counted ten times or more. The rearrangement links TRBV4-2 to TRBJ2-1; 9 nucleotides match TRBD2. Germline values: CDR1 LGHNA, CDR2 YNFKEQ. The CDR3 is made up of 15 amino acids. V gave up 5 bases and J gave up 3 bases; unmatched junction bases: 5. The CDR3, as DNA: TGTGCCAGCAGCTCACTAGCGGGCGGCTACAATGAGCAGTTCTTC. It is translated as CASSSLAGGYNEQFF.

The chain links TRBV25-1 to TRBJ2-1; 13 bases are a match to TRBD2. Germline V gene data show CDR1 as MGHDK and CDR2 as SYGVNS. Trimming took 4 bases from V and 12 from J; bases not matched to a gene: 12. The CDR3 extends over 16 amino acids. This CDR3 is CASSAQTSGRSPRQFF. In DNA form, the CDR3 reads TGTGCCAGCAGTGCTCAGACTAGCGGGAGGTCGCCGAGGCAGTTCTTC.

The chain is built from TRBV30 and TRBJ1-4; D is perhaps TRBD1 (6 bases). The CDR3 spans 17 residues. Looked up from germline, CDR1 is GTSNPN and CDR2 is SVGIG (reference sequence). Trimming stripped 3 bases from V and 6 bases from J, with 23 bases between. The CDR3 nucleotides read TGTGCCTGGAGCGAAACAGGGTCCTGGTATATGGATGAAAAACTGTTTTTT. This codes for CAWSETGSWYMDEKLFF.

In this sample, this clonotype turned up a few times. The chain has TRBV5-1 and TRBJ1-5; D is uncertain. V lost 4 bases, J lost 0 bases, and 8 bases lay in between. The CDR3 has 14 residues. Germline V lookup: CDR1 SGHRS, CDR2 YFSETQ. The CDR3 nucleotides read TGCGCCAGCAGCGCCGACACTAGCAATCAGCCCCAGCATTTT. Residues: CASSADTSNQPQHF.

CDR3 sequence: CASSERPSAGELFF. The CDR3 nucleotides read TGTGCCAGCAGTGAACGGCCTAGTGCCGGGGAGCTGTTTTTT. The chain joins TRBV6-1 to TRBJ2-2, with unresolved D. This CDR3 contains 14 residues. Trimming pared 2 bases from V and 6 bases from J, leaving 10 bases between. CDR1 is MNHNS, CDR2 SASEGT, per germline.

The CDR3 sequence is CASSPLGDNQPQHF. The CDR3, as DNA: TGTGCCAGCAGCCCCTTAGGCGACAATCAGCCCCAGCATTTT. The V gene is TRBV12-3 or TRBV12-4, the J gene TRBJ1-5; no firm D call. V lost 6 bases and J 3 bases, leaving 12 bases between the germline ends. CDR3 length: 14 residues.

The chain employs TRBV20-1 and TRBJ2-3; TRBD2 matches 7 bases. From germline, CDR1 is DFQATT and CDR2 SNEGSKA (reference sequence). J was trimmed by 1 base and V by 5 bases; bases with no gene match: 15. CDR3 length equals 17 residues. CDR3 amino acids: CSAPPSGEGGGTDTQYF. CDR3 DNA: TGCAGTGCTCCTCCAAGCGGGGAGGGTGGCGGCACAGATACGCAGTATTTT.

This sequence joins TRBV20-1 and TRBJ2-7, with 7 bases matching TRBD1. Trimming at V came to 6 bases and at J to 3 bases, leaving 8 bases not matched to a gene. The CDR3 has 13 amino acids. Germline CDR1 is DFQATT and CDR2 is SNEGSKA (reference sequence). CDR3 DNA sequence: TGCAGTGCCCGACAGGGTTTGTTCTACGAGCAGTACTTC. Its protein is CSARQGLFYEQYF.

CDR3 nucleotides: TGTGCCAGCAGGTCCAGGGGGGACACTGAAGCTTTCTTT. Translating it yields CASRSRGDTEAFF. The V and J genes are TRBV3-1 and TRBJ1-1; TRBD1 agrees at 7 bases. The CDR3 contains 13 residues. The germline gives CDR1 LGHDT, CDR2 YNNKEL (reference sequence). The junction had 4 bases not matched to a gene; V was cut back by 6 bases and J by 3 bases.

There are a few counts of this clonotype. The rearrangement joins TRBV20-1 to TRBJ2-7; D may correspond to TRBD1 or TRBD2 (6 bases each). The germline V gene has CDR1 DFQATT and CDR2 SNEGSKA (reference sequence). CDR3 length: 13 residues. V lost 6 bases, J lost 5 bases, and 17 bases lay in between. CDR3 sequence: CSAQEGGRNEQYV. The CDR3 DNA sequence: TGCAGTGCGCAGGAGGGGGGACGGAACGAGCAGTACGTC.

This clonotype was counted a few times. The chain links TRBV6-5 to TRBJ1-3; maybe TRBD1 (6 bases). The CDR3 spans 17 residues. V lost 2 bases and J lost 1, with 15 bases in between. In germline, CDR1 is MNHEY, CDR2 SVGAGI. The CDR3 here is CASSYVGGGISGNTIYF. CDR3 DNA: TGTGCCAGCAGTTACGTTGGGGGGGGCATATCTGGAAACACCATATATTTT.

This chain links TRBV18 with TRBJ2-1, with 13 bases that match TRBD2. The J segment lost 15 bases and the V segment lost 5 bases, leaving 4 bases of the junction unmatched. The CDR3 is 12 amino acids. Germline V gives CDR1 KGHSH, CDR2 LQKENI. CDR3 sequence reads: CASSETSGRWFF. The CDR3 DNA follows: TGTGCCAGCTCAGAGACTAGCGGGAGGTGGTTCTTC.